This T cell receptor beta chain was sequenced for a study of cytomegalovirus exposure and HLA in healthy donors. Whole-study findings and limits: For cytomegalovirus status, the classifier reportedly gave diagnoses with high specificity and sensitivity. Researchers had no immune exposure information except CMV serostatus available.

The CDR3 runs 15 residues. In germline, CDR1 is KGHSH, CDR2 LQKENI. V lost 0 bases, J lost 5 bases, and 13 bases lay in between. Of note for this clone: Its antigen is unknown.

The PCR ran on 60 Vbeta and 13 Jbeta primers. TCRdb keeps only in-frame clones here, not all; method: immunoSEQ multiplex PCR. This sample has approximately 110,000 clones, with 74% found just once. Sample: PBMCs. The receptor comes from a woman between 45 and 65 years old in good health and CMV-seropositive. This sequence joins TRBV18 and TRBJ2-5; tentative D call: TRBD2 (6 bases). The DNA for the CDR3 is TGTGCCAGCTCACCACCGGAACTGGGAGGCGAGACCCAGTACTTC. The encoded protein is CASSPPELGGETQYF. The full variable domain, completed using reference TRBV18 and TRBJ2-5, is NAGVMQNPRHLVRRRGQEARLRCSPMKGHSHVYWYRQLPEEGLKFMVYLQKENIIDESGMPKERFSAEFPKEGPSILRIQQVVRGDSAAYFCASSPPELGGETQYFGPGTRLLVL.